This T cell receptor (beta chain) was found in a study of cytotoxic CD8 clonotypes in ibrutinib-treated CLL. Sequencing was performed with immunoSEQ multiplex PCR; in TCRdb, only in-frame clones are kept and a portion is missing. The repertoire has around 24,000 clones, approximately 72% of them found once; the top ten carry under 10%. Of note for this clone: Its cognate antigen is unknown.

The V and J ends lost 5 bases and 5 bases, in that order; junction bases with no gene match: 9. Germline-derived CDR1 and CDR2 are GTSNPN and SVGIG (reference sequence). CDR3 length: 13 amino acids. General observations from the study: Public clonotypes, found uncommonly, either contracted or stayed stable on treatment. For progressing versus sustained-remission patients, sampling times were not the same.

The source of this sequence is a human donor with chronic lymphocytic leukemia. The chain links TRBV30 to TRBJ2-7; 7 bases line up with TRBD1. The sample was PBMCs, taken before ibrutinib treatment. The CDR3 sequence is CAWGTAVGNEQYF. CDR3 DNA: TGTGCCTGGGGGACAGCGGTAGGGAACGAGCAGTACTTC. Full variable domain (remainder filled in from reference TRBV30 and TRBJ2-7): SQTIHQWPATLVQPVGSPLSLECTVEGTSNPNLYWYRQAAGRGLQLLFYSVGIGQISSEVPQNLSASRPQDRQFILSSKKLLLSDSGFYLCAWGTAVGNEQYFGPGTRLTVT.